This TCR beta chain was identified during a study of response to subunit inactivated influenza vaccine. This clonotype occurred many times. Its antigen is as yet unknown. Study results and caveats: It was suggested by the authors that few new T cells are recruited by each seasonal influenza vaccination.

Germline assignment: CDR1 SGHRS and CDR2 YFSETQ. With V trimmed by 0 bases and J by 1 base, 6 bases remained unmatched. The CDR3 covers 17 residues. TCRdb re-analysed the RT-PCR reads in MiXCR, keeping a single row per CDR3 protein. Among a few hundred thousand distinct CDR3 sequences listed, 20% to 25% were seen once. The chain couples TRBV5-1 to TRBJ1-5; the match to TRBD1 covers 8 bases. The receptor was derived from a man aged 45-69 years who received an inactivated influenza vaccine. Sequenced here: PBMCs from blood, sampled less than 22 months after vaccination. CDR3 residues: CASSLGPGQASNQPQHF. For the CDR3, the DNA is TGCGCCAGCAGCTTGGGCCCGGGACAGGCGAGCAATCAGCCCCAGCATTTT.